Reported below is one T cell receptor beta chain. What it binds is not known. V trimming: 0 bases; J trimming: 2 bases; junction bases outside the gene matches: 6. The CDR3 is 16 amino acids. Regarding the study as a whole: Greatest tumor Treg TCR overlap was with tumor naive CD4+ cells. The TCR gene usage of tumor memory CD4+ T cells clustered together with blood and lymph node memory CD4+ cells and with lymph node naive CD4+ cells.

Full-length variable regions came from constant-region reverse primers plus semi-nested Nested Universal Primer A PCR. From the 5' RACE reads, TCRdb called clonotypes with MiXCR, one entry per CDR3 protein. The table records 35,000 to 50,000 distinct CDR3 sequences, roughly 27% of them present only once. The chain links TRBV12-3 or TRBV12-4 to TRBJ1-2; 7 positions agree with TRBD1. This sequence originates from a female donor with breast cancer. The sequenced sample consisted of memory CD4+ T cells sorted from a lymph node. Subset specified: memory CD4+ T cells, CD4+CD45RO+CD25-. The CDR3 DNA reads TGTGCCAGCAGTTTAGCGGGACAGCGTATCAACTATGGCTACACCTTC. As protein: CASSLAGQRINYGYTF.